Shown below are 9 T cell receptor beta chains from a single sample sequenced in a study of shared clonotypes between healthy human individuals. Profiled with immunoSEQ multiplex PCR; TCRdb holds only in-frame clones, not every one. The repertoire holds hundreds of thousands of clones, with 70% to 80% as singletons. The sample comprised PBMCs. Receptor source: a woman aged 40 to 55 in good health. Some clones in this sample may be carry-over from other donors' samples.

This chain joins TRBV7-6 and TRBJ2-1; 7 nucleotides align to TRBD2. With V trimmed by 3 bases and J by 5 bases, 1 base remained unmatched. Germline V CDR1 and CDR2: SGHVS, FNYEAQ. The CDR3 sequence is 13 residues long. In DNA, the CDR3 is TGTGCCAGCAGCTTGGGACTACACAATGAGCAGTTCTTC. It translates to CASSLGLHNEQFF.

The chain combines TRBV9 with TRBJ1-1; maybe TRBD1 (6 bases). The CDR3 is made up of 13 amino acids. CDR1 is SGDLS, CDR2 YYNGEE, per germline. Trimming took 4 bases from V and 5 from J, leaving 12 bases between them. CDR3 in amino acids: CASSNRGGTEAFF. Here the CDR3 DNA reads TGTGCCAGCAGCAACCGAGGGGGAACTGAAGCTTTCTTT.

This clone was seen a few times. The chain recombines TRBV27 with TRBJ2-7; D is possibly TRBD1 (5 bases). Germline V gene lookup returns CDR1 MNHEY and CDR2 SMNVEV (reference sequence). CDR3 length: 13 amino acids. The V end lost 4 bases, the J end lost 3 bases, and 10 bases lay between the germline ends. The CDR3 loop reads CASSSGILYEQYF. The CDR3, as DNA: TGTGCCAGCAGTTCAGGGATACTCTACGAGCAGTACTTC.

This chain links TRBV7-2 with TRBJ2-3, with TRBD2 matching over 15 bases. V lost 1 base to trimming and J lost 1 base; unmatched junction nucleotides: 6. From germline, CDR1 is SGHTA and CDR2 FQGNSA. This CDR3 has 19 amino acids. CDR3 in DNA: TGTGCCAGCAGCTTAGTCCGGACTAGCGGGAGGGGGGGCACAGATACGCAGTATTTT. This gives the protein CASSLVRTSGRGGTDTQYF.

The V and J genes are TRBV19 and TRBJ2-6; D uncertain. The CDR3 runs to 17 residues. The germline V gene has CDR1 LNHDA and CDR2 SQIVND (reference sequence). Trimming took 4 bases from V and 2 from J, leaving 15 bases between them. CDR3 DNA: TGTGCCAGTAGTAAGGTGGCGGCCCCCCCTGGGGCCAACGTCCTGACTTTC. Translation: CASSKVAAPPGANVLTF.

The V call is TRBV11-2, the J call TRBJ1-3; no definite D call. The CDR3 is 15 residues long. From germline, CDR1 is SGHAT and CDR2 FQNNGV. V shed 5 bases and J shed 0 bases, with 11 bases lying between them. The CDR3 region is CASSADGNSGNTIYF. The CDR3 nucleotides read TGTGCCAGCAGCGCAGACGGTAACTCTGGAAACACCATATATTTT.

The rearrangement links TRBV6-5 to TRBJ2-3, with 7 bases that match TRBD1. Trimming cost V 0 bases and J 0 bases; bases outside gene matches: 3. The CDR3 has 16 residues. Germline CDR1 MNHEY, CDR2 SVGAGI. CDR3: CASSYSRQGSTDTQYF. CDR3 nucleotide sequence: TGTGCCAGCAGTTACTCCCGACAGGGTAGCACAGATACGCAGTATTTT.

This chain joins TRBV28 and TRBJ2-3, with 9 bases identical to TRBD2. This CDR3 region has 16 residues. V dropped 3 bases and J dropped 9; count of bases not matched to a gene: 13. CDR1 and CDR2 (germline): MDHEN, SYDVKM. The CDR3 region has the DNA TGTGCCAGCAGTTTGGCGAATAGCGGGAGAAGGCACACGCAGTATTTT. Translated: CASSLANSGRRHTQYF.

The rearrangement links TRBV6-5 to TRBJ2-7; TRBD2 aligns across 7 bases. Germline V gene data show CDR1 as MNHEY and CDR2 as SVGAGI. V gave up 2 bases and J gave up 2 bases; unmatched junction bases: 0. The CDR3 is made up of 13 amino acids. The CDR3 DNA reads TGTGCCAGCAGTTACGCGGGGGCCTACGAGCAGTACTTC. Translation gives CASSYAGAYEQYF.